This TCR beta chain was identified during a study of CD8 T cells in ankylosing spondylitis. Notes on the study in general: Reported data indicate significant enrichment of disease-linked clones within matched ankylosing spondylitis synovial fluid.

This clonotype was seen more than once but under ten times. Its matching antigen is unknown. Germline lookup yields CDR1 LGHDT and CDR2 YNNKEL (reference sequence). This CDR3 has 15 amino acids. V was pared by 2 bases and J by 2 bases, with 11 bases between. Using its own MiXCR run on the 5' RACE reads, TCRdb lists one record per CDR3 protein. The sample yields roughly 130,000 distinct CDR3 sequences, 9.3% seen once. The chain is built from TRBV3-1 and TRBJ2-3; a possible D gene is TRBD2 (5 bases). The material sequenced was blood, either unsorted or a sorted T cell fraction (not recorded which). The TCR was taken from a male donor with ankylosing spondylitis or in good health (not recorded which). The CDR3 coding sequence is TGTGCCAGCAGCCAATACCGGACTCCCACAGATACGCAGTATTTT. It codes for CASSQYRTPTDTQYF.